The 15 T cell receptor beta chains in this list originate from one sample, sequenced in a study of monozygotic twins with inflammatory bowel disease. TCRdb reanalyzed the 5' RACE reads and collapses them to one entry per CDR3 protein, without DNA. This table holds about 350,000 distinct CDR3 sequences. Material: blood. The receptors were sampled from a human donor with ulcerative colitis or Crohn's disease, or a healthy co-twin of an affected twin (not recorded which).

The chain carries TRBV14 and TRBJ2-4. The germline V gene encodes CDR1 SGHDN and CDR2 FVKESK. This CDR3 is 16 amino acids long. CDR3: CASSQVGGLAKNIQYF.

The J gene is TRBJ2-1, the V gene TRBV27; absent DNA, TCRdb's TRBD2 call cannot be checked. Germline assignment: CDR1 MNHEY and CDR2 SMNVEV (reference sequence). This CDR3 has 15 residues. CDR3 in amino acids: CASRQLAGGRNEQFF.

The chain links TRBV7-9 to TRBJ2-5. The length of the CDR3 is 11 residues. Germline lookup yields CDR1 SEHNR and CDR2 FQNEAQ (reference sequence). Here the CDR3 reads CASSGEETQYF. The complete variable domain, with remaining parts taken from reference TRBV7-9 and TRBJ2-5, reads DTGVSQNPRHKITKRGQNVTFRCDPISEHNRLYWYRQTLGQGPEFLTYFQNEAQLEKSRLLSDRFSAERPKGSFSTLEIQRTEQGDSAMYLCASSGEETQYFGPGTRLLVL.

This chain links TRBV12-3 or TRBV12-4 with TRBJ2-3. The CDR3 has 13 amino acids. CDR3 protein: CASSFRVPDTQYF.

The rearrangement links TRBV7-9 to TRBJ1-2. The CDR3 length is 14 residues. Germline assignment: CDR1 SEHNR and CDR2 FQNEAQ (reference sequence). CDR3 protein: CASSFFLSYSGYTF.

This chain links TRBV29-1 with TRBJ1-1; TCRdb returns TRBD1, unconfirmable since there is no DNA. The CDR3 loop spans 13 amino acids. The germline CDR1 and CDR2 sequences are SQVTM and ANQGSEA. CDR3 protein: CSANPRVDTEAFF. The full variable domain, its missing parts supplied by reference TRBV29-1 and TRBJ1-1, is SAVISQKPSRDICQRGTSLTIQCQVDSQVTMMFWYRQQPGQSLTLIATANQGSEATYESGFVIDKFPISRPNLTFSTLTVSNMSPEDSSIYLCSANPRVDTEAFFGQGTRLTVV.

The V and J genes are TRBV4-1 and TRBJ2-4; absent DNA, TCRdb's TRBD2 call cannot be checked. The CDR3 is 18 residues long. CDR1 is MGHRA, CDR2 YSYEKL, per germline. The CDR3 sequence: CASSQGLAGGAAKNIQYF.

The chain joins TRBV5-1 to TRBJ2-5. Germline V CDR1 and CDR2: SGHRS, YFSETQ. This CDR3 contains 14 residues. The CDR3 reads CASSETGSKKTQYF.

The CDR3 region is CASSPQTGQARTQYF. The V call is TRBV18, the J call TRBJ2-5; without DNA, the TCRdb call of TRBD1 cannot be checked. This CDR3 region has 15 residues. The germline V gene has CDR1 KGHSH and CDR2 LQKENI.

The CDR3 spells CASSYAADFLFF. The chain links TRBV3-1 to TRBJ2-1; TCRdb selects TRBD2, and the lack of DNA leaves this call unchecked. The CDR3 runs 12 residues. Looked up from germline, CDR1 is LGHDT and CDR2 is YNNKEL (reference sequence).

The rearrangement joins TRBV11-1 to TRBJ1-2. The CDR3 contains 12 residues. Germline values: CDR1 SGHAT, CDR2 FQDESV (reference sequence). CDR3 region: CASSTAAHGYTF.

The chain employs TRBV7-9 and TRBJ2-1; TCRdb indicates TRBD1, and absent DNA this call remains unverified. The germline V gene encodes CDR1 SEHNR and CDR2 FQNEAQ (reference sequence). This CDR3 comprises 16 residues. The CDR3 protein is CASSLEQRELTGQMFF.

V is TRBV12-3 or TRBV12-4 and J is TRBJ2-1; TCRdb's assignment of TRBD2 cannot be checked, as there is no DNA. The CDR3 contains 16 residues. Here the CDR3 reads CASSLGLAGGRDEQFF.

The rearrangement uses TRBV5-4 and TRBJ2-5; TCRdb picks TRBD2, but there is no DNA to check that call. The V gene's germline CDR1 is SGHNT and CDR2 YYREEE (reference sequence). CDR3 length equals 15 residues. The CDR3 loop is CASSLALAGAETQYF.

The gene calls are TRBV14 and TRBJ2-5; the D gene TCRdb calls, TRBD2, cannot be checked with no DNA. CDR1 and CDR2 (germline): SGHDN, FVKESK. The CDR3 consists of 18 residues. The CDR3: CASSQDNPYVGRQETQYF.